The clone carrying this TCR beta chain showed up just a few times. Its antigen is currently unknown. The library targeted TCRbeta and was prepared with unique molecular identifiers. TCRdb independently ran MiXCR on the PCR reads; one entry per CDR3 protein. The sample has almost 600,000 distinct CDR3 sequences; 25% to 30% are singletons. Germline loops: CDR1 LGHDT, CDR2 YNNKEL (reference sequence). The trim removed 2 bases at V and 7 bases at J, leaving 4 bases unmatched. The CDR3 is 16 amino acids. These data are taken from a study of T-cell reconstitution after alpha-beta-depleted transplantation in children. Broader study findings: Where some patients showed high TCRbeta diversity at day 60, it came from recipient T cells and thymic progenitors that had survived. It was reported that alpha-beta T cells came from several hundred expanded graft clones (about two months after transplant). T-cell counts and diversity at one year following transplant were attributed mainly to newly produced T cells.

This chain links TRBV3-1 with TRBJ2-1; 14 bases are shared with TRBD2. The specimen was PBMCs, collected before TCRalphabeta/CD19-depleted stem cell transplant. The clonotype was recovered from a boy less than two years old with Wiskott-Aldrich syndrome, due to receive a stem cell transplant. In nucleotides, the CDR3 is TGTGCCAGCAGCCAACCAGGGACTAGCGGGAGAAATGAGCAGTTCTTC. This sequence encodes CASSQPGTSGRNEQFF.